The present T cell receptor beta chain was sequenced within a study of T-cell memory formation after mild COVID-19. The authors produced TCR alpha and TCR beta cDNA libraries with sample barcodes and UMIs by 5'RACE using constant-segment primers. MiXCR, applied by TCRdb to the 5' RACE reads, yields one record per CDR3 protein. The table lists a few hundred thousand distinct CDR3 sequences, more than 8% of them singletons. Regarding the study as a whole: Among CD4+ contracting clones, most were CM and EM, and CD8+ ones EMRA. Researchers found some responding clones in pre-infection memory, a sign that cross-reactive memory joined.

This CDR3 region has 15 residues. V shed 4 bases, J shed 6 bases, and the junction held 6 bases outside the gene matches. Per germline, CDR1 MGHDK and CDR2 SYGVNS. This clonotype was observed a few times. Its antigen is still unknown. This receptor was obtained from a man younger than 35 who had mild COVID-19 (a few samples of this study predate the infection). Cell type and time point are not known. The genes are TRBV25-1 and TRBJ2-4; 10 nucleotides line up with TRBD1. The sequenced sample was PBMCs or a T cell subset sorted from them (not recorded which). In DNA, the CDR3 is TGTGCCAGCAGTGCTACCGGGACAGGGGCAAACATTCAGTACTTC. Its translation: CASSATGTGANIQYF. Full variable domain (remainder filled in from reference TRBV25-1 and TRBJ2-4): EADIYQTPRYLVIGTGKKITLECSQTMGHDKMYWYQQDPGMELHLIHYSYGVNSTEKGDLSSESTVSRIRTEHFPLTLESARPSHTSQYLCASSATGTGANIQYFGAGTRLSVL.